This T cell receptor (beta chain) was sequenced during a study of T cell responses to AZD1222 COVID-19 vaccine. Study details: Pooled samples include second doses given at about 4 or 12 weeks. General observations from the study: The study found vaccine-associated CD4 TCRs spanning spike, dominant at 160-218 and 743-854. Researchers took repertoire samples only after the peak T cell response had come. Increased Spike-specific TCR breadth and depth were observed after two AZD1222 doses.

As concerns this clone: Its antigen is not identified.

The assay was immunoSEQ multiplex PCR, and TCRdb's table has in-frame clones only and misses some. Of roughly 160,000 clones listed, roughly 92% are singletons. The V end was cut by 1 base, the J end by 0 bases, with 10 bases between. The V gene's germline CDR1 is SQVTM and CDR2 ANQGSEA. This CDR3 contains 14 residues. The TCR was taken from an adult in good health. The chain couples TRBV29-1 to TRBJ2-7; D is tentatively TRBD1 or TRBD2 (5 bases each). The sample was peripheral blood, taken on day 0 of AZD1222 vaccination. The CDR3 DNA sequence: TGCAGCGTTGAAGGGGACGGAAGCTCCTACGAGCAGTACTTC. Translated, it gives CSVEGDGSSYEQYF.